Sequencing of this T cell receptor beta chain was carried out in a study of control samples from healthy donors and cancer patients. Clones were read by immunoSEQ multiplex PCR, and TCRdb kept only the in-frame ones, dropping some. The sample shows about 70,000 clones, over 70% of them seen only once. Per the germline V gene, CDR1 is LGHDT and CDR2 is YNNKEL (reference sequence). With 7 bases removed from V and 3 bases from J, the gap between germline ends came to 15 bases. There are 14 residues in the CDR3. The sample taken for sequencing was blood. The chain couples TRBV3-1 (or the pseudogene TRBV3-2) to TRBJ1-1; D unclear. The clonotype was recovered from a man aged 50 to 60 in good health. The CDR3 DNA reads TGTGCCAGCAAGGAAGGCGCGAGGGACACTGAAGCTTTCTTT. Translated, it gives CASKEGARDTEAFF.